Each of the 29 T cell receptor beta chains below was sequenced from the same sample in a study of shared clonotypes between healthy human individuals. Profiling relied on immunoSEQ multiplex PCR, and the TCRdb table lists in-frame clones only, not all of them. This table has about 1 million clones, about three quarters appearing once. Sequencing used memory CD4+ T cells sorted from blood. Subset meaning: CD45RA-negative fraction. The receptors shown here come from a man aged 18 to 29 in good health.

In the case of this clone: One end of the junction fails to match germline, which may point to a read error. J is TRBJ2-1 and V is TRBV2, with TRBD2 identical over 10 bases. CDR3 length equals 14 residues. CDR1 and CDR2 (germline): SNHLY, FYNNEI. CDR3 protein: CASSQAGGLNEQFF. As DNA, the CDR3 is TGTGCCAGCAGTCAAGCGGGGGGGCTGAATGAGCAGTTCTTC.

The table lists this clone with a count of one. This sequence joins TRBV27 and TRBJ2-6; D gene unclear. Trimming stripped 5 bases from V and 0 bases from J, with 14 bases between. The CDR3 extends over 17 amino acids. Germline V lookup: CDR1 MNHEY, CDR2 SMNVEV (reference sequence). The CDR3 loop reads CASSPRSTVSGANVLTF. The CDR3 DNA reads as TGTGCCAGCAGTCCGCGCAGTACGGTCTCTGGGGCCAACGTCCTGACTTTC. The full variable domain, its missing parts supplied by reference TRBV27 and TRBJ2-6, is EAQVTQNPRYLITVTGKKLTVTCSQNMNHEYMSWYRQDPGLGLRQIYYSMNVEVTDKGDVPEGYKVSRKEKRNFPLILESPSPNQTSLYFCASSPRSTVSGANVLTFGAGSRLTVL.

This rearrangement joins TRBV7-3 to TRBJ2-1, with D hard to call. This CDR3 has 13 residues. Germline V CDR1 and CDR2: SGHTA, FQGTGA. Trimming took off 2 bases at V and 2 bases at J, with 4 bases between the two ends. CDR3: CASSLYPYNEQFF. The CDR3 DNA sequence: TGTGCCAGCAGCTTATACCCCTACAATGAGCAGTTCTTC. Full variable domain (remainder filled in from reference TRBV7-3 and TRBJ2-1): GAGVSQTPSNKVTEKGKYVELRCDPISGHTALYWYRQSLGQGPEFLIYFQGTGAADDSGLPNDRFFAVRPEGSVSTLKIQRTERGDSAVYLCASSLYPYNEQFFGPGTRLTVL.

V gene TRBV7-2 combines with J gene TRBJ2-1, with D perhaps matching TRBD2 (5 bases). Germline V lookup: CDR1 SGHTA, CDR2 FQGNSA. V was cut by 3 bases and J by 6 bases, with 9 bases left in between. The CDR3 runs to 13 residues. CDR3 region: CASSLPGSNEQFF. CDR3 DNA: TGTGCCAGCAGCTTGCCTGGGAGCAATGAGCAGTTCTTC.

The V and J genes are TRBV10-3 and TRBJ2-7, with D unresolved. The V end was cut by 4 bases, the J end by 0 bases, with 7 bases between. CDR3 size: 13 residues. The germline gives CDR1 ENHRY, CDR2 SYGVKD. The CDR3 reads CAISGARSYEQYF. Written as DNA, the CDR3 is TGTGCCATCAGTGGGGCCCGCTCCTACGAGCAGTACTTC.

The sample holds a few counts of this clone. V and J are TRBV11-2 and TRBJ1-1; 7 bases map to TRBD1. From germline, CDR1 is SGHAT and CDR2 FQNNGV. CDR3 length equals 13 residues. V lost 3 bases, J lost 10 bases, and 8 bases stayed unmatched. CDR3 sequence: CASSLETGRRAFF. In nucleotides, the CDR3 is TGTGCCAGCAGCTTGGAGACAGGGAGACGAGCTTTCTTT.

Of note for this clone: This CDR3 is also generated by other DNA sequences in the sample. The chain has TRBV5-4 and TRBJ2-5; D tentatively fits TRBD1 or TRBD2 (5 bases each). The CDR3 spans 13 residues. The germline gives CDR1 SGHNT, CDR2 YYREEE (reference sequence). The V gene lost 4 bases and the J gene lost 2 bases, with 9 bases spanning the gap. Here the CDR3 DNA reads TGTGCCAGCAGCCGGGACCGGCAAGAGACCCAGTACTTC. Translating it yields CASSRDRQETQYF.

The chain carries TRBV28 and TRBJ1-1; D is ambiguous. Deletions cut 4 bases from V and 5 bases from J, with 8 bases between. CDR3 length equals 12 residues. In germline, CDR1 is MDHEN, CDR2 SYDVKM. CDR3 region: CASSYRGTEAFF. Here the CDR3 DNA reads TGTGCCAGCAGTTACCGGGGAACTGAAGCTTTCTTT.

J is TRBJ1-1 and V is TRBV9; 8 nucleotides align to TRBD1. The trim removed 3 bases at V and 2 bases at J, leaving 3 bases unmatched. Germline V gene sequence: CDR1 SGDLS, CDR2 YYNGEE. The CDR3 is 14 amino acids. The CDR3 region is CASSGQGYNTEAFF. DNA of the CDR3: TGTGCCAGCAGCGGACAGGGGTATAACACTGAAGCTTTCTTT.

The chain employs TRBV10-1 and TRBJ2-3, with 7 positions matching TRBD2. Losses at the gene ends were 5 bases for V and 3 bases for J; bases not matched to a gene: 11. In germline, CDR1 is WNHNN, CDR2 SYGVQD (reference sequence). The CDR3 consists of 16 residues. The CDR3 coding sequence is TGCGCCAGCAGTTATGTGGCGGGAGACGGGACAGATACGCAGTATTTT. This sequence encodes CASSYVAGDGTDTQYF.

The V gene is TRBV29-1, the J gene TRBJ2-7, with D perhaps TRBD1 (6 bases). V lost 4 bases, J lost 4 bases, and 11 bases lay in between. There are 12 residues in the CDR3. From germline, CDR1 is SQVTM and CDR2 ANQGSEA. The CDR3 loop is CSVAFTGYEQYF. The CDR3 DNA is TGCAGCGTTGCCTTCACAGGGTACGAGCAGTACTTC.

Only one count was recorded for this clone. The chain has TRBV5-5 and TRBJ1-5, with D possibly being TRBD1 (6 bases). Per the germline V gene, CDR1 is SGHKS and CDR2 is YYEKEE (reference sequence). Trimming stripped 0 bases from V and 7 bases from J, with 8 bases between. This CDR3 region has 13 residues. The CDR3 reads CASSLARGQPQHF. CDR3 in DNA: TGTGCCAGCAGCTTGGCCAGGGGCCAGCCCCAGCATTTT.

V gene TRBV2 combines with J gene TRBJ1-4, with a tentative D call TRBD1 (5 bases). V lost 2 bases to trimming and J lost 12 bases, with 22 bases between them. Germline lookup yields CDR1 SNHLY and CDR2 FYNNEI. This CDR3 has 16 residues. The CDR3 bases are TGTGCCAGCAGTGAACGGTTGGCCACAATGTGGGGCCAACTGTTTTTT. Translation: CASSERLATMWGQLFF.

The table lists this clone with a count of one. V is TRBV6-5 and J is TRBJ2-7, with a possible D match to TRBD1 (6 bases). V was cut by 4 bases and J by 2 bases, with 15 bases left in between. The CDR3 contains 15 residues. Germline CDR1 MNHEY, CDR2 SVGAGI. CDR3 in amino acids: CASSFDRPRTYEQYF. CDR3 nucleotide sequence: TGTGCCAGCAGTTTTGACAGGCCCCGAACCTACGAGCAGTACTTC.

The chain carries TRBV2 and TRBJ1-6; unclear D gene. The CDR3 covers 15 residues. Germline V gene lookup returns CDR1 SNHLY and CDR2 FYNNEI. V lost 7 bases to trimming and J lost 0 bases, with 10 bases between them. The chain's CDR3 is CASTQASSYNSPLHF. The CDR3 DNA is TGTGCCAGCACCCAAGCGAGCTCCTATAATTCACCCCTCCACTTT.

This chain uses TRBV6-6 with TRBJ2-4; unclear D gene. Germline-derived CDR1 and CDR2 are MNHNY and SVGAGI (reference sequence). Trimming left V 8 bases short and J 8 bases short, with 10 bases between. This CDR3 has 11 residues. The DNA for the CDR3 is TGTGCCAGCTGGGAAGTGGACATTCAGTACTTC. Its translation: CASWEVDIQYF.

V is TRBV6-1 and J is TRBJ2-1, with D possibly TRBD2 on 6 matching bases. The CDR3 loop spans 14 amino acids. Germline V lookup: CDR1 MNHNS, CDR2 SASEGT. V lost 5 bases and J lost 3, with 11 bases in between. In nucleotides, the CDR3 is TGTGCCAGCAGTCCCCGGGGGAGCTACAATGAGCAGTTCTTC. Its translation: CASSPRGSYNEQFF.

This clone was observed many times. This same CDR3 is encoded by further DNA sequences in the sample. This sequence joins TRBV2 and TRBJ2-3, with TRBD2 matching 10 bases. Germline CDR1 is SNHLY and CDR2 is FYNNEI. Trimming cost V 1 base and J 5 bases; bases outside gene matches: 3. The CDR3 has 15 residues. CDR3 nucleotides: TGTGCCAGCAGTGAAGTTCTAGCGGGGGAAGATACGCAGTATTTT. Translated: CASSEVLAGEDTQYF.

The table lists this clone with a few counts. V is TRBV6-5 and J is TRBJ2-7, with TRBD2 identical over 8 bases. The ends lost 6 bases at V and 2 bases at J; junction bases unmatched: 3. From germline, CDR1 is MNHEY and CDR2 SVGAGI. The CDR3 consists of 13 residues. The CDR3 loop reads CASRTSETYEQYF. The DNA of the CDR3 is TGTGCCAGCAGGACTAGCGAAACCTACGAGCAGTACTTC.

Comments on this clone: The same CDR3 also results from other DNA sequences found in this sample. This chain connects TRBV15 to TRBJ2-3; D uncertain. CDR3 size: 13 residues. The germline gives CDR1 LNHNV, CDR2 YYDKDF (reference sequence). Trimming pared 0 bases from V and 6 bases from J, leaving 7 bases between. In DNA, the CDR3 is TGTGCCACCAGCAGAGATCCCGGGGATACGCAGTATTTT. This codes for CATSRDPGDTQYF.

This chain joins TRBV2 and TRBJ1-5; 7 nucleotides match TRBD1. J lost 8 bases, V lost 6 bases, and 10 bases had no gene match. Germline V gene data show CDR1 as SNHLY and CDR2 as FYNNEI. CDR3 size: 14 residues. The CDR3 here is CASSGRTGSEPQHF. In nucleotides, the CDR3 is TGTGCCAGCAGCGGACGGACAGGTAGTGAGCCCCAGCATTTT.

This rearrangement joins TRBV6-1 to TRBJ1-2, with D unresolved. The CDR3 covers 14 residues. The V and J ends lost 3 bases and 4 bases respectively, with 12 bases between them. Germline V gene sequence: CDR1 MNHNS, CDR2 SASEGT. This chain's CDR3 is CASSDTWQTYGYTF. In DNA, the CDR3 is TGTGCCAGCAGTGACACTTGGCAGACCTATGGCTACACCTTC.

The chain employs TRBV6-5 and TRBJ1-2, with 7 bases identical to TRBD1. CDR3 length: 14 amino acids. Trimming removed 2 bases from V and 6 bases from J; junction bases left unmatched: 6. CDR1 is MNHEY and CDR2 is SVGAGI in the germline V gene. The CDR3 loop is CASSYRGHTDGYTF. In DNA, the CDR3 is TGTGCCAGCAGTTACAGGGGGCACACGGATGGCTACACCTTC.

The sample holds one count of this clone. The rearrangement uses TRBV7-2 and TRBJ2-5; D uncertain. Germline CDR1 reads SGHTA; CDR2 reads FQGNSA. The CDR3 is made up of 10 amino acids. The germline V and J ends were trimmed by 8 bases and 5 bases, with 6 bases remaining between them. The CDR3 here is CASGWETQYF. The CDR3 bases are TGTGCCAGCGGATGGGAGACCCAGTACTTC.

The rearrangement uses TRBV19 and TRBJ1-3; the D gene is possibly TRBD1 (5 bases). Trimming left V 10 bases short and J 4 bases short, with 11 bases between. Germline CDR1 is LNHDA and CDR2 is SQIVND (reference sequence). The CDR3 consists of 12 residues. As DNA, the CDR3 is TGTGCCACCGGGACGAAAGGAAACACCATATATTTT. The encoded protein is CATGTKGNTIYF.

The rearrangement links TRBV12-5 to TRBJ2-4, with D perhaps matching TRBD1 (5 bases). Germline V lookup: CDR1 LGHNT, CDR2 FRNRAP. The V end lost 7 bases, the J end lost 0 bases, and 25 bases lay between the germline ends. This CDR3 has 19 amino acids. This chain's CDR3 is CASALTPTDRGIAKNIQYF. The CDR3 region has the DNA TGTGCTAGTGCGCTCACCCCCACGGATAGGGGAATAGCCAAAAACATTCAGTACTTC. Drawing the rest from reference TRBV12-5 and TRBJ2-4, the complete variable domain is DARVTQTPRHKVTEMGQEVTMRCQPILGHNTVFWYRQTMMQGLELLAYFRNRAPLDDSGMPKDRFSAEMPDATLATLKIQPSEPRDSAVYFCASALTPTDRGIAKNIQYFGAGTRLSVL.

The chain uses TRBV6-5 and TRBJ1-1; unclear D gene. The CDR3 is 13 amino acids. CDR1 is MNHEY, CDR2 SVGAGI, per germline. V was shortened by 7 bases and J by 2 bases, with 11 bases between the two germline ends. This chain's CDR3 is CASNPVGNTEAFF. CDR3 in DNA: TGTGCCAGCAATCCGGTGGGAAACACTGAAGCTTTCTTT.

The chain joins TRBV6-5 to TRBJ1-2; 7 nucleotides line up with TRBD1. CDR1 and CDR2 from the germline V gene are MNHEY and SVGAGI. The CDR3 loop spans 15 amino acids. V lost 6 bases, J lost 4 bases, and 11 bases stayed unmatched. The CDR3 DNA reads TGTGCCAGCAGCTTAAACAGGGGCCCGGGCTATGGCTACACCTTC. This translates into CASSLNRGPGYGYTF.

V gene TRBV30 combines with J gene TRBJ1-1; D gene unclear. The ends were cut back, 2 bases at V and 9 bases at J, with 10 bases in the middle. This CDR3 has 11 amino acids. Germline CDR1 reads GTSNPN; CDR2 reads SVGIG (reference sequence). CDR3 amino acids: CAWSLGSQAFF. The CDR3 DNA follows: TGTGCCTGGAGTCTCGGATCTCAAGCTTTCTTT.